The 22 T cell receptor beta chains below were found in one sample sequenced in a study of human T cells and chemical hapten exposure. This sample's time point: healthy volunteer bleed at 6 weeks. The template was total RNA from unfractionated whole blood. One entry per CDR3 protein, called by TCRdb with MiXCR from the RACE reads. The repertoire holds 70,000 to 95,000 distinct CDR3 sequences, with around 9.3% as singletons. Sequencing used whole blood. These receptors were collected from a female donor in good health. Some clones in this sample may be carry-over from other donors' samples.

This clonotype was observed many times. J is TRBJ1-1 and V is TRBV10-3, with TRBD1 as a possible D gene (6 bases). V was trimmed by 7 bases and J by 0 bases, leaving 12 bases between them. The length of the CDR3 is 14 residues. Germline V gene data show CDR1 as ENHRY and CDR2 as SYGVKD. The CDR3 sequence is CAIKTGSMNTEAFF. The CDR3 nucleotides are TGTGCCATCAAAACAGGGTCTATGAACACTGAAGCTTTCTTT.

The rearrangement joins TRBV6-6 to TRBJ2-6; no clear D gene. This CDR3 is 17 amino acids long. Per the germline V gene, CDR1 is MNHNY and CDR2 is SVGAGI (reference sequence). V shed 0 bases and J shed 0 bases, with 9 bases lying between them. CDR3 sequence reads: CASSYSITASGANVLTF. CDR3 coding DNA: TGTGCCAGCAGTTACTCGATAACAGCCTCTGGGGCCAACGTCCTGACTTTC.

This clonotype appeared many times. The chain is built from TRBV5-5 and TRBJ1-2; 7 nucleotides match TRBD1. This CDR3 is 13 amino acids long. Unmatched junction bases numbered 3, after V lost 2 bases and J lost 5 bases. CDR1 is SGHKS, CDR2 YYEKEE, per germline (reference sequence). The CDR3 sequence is CASSLSGGYGYTF. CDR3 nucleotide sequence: TGTGCCAGCAGCTTATCAGGGGGATATGGCTACACCTTC.

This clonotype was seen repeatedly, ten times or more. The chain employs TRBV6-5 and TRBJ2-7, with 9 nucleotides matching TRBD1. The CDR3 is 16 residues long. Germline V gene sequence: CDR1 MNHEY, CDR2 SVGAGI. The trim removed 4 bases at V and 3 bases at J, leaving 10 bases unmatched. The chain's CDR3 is CASSSYPRDRVYEQYF. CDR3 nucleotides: TGTGCCAGCAGTTCCTACCCTCGGGACAGGGTCTACGAGCAGTACTTC.

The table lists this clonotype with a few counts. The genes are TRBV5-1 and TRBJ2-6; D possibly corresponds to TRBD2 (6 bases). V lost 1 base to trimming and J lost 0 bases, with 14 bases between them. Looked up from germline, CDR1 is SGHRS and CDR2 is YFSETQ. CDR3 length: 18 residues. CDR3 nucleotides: TGCGCCAGCAGCTTGCGCGGGACGGACCTCTCTGGGGCCAACGTCCTGACTTTC. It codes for CASSLRGTDLSGANVLTF.

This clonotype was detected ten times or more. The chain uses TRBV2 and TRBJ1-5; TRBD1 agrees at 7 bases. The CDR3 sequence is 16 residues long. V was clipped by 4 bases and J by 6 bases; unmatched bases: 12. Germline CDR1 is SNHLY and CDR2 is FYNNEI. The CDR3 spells CASSGRTGGGGQPQHF. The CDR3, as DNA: TGTGCCAGCAGTGGTAGGACAGGTGGGGGCGGTCAGCCCCAGCATTTT.

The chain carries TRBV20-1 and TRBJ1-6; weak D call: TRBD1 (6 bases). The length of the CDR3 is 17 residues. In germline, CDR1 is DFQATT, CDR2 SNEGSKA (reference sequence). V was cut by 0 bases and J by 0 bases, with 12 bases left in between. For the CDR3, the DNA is TGCAGTGCTAGAGATGACACAGGGAGCTCCTATAATTCACCCCTCCACTTT. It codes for CSARDDTGSSYNSPLHF.

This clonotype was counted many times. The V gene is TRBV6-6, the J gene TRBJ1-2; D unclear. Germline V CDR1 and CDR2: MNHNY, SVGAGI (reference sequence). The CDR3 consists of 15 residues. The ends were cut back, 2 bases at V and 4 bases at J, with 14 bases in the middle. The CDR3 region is CASSYKDEPGYGYTF. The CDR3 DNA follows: TGTGCCAGCAGTTACAAAGATGAACCTGGCTATGGCTACACCTTC.

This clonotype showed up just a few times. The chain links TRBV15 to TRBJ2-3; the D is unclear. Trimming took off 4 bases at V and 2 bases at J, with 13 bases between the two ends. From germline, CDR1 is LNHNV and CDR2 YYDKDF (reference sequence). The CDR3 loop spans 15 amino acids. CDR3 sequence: CATSTSLEHTDTQYF. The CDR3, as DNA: TGTGCCACCAGCACCAGCCTGGAGCACACAGATACGCAGTATTTT.

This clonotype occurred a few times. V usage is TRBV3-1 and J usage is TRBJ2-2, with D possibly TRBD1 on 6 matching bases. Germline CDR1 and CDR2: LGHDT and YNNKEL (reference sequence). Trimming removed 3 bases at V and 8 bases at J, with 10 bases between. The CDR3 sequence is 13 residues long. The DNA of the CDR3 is TGTGCCAGCAGCCAGTCAGGGGCGGGGGAGCTGTTTTTT. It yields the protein CASSQSGAGELFF. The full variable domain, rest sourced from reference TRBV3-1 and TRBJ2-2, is DTAVSQTPKYLVTQMGNDKSIKCEQNLGHDTMYWYKQDSKKFLKIMFSYNNKELIINETVPNRFSPKSPDKAHLNLHINSLELGDSAVYFCASSQSGAGELFFGEGSRLTVL.

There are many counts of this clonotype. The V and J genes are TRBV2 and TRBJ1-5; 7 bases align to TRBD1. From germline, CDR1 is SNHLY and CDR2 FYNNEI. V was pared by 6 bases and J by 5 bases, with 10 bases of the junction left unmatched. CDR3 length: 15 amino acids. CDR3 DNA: TGTGCCAGCAGCTACAGACAGGGTAGGGATCAGCCCCAGCATTTT. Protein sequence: CASSYRQGRDQPQHF.

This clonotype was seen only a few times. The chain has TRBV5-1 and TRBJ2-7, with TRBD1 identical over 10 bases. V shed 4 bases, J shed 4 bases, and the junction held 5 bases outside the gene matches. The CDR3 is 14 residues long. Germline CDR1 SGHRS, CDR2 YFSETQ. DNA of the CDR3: TGCGCCAGCAGCCAGACAGGGGGCGGTTACGAGCAGTACTTC. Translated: CASSQTGGGYEQYF.

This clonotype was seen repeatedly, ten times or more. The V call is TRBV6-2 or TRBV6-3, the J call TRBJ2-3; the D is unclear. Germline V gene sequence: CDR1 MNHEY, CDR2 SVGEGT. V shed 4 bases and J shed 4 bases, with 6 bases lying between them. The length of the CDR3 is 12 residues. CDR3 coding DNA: TGTGCCAGCAGTTCGCGAGCAGATACGCAGTATTTT. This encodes CASSSRADTQYF.

CDR3 DNA sequence: TGTGCCAGCACGGAGGGCCCGAGAGACTACGAGCAGTACTTC. Its protein is CASTEGPRDYEQYF. The chain has TRBV12-3 or TRBV12-4 and TRBJ2-7; tentative D call: TRBD2 (6 bases). This CDR3 contains 14 residues. The ends were cut back, 7 bases at V and 3 bases at J, with 16 bases in the middle.

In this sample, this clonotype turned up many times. CDR3 sequence: CASSTSGGADTQYF. CDR3 DNA sequence: TGTGCCAGCAGTACTAGCGGGGGGGCAGATACGCAGTATTTT. The gene calls are TRBV9 and TRBJ2-3; 13 bases fit TRBD2. The ends lost 5 bases at V and 4 bases at J; junction bases unmatched: 1. Germline assignment: CDR1 SGDLS and CDR2 YYNGEE. This CDR3 comprises 14 residues. The full variable domain, with the rest looked up from reference TRBV9 and TRBJ2-3, is DSGVTQTPKHLITATGQRVTLRCSPRSGDLSVYWYQQSLDQGLQFLIQYYNGEERAKGNILERFSAQQFPDLHSELNLSSLELGDSALYFCASSTSGGADTQYFGPGTRLTVL.

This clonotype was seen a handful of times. CDR3 DNA sequence: TGTGCCAGCAGCTTAGGGACAGGTCCGACCGGGGAGCTGTTTTTT. Its translation is CASSLGTGPTGELFF. This chain joins TRBV13 and TRBJ2-2; a weak D match, TRBD1 (6 bases). The CDR3 consists of 15 residues. Per germline, CDR1 PRHDT and CDR2 FYEKMQ (reference sequence). Deletions cut 0 bases from V and 5 bases from J, with 10 bases between.

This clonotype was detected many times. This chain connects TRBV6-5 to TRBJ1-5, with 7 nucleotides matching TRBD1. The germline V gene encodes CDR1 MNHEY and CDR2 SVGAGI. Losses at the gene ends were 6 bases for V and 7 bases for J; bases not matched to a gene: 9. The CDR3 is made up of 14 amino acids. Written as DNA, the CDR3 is TGTGCCAGCAGACAAACAGGGACAGCCCAGCCCCAGCATTTT. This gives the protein CASRQTGTAQPQHF.

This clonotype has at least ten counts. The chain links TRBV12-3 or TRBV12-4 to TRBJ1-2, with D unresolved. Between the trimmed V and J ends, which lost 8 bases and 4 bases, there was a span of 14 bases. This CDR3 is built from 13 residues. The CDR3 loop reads CASLLRDSYGYTF. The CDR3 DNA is TGTGCCAGCCTCTTGCGGGATTCCTATGGCTACACCTTC.

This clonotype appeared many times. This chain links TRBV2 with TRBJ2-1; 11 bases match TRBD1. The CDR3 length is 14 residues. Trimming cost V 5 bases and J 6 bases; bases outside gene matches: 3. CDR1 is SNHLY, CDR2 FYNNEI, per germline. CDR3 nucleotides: TGTGCCAGCAGTAGGGACAGGGGGGTCAATGAGCAGTTCTTC. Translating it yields CASSRDRGVNEQFF.

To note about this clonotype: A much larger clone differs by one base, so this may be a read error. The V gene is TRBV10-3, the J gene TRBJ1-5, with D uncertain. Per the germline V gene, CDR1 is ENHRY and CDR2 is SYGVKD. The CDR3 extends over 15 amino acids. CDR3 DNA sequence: TGTGCCATCAGTGAGTCTTATGGAGGAGACCGGCCCCAGAATTTT. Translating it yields CAISESYGGDRPQNF.

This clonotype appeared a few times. CDR3 nucleotide sequence: TGTGCCAGCAGTCTCGTGGGCTATGAGCAGTTCTTC. Amino acids: CASSLVGYEQFF. This sequence joins TRBV28 and TRBJ2-1; D gene unclear. The CDR3 runs to 12 residues. Germline V lookup: CDR1 MDHEN, CDR2 SYDVKM. V lost 5 bases, J lost 8 bases, and 10 bases lay in between.

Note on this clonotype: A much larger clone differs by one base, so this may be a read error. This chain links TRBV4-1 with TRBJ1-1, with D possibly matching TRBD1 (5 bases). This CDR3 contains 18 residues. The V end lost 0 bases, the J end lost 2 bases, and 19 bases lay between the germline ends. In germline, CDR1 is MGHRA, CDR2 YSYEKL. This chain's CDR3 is CASSQDWAGKRRNTEAFF. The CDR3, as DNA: TGCGCCAGCAGCCAAGATTGGGCAGGGAAGAGGAGAAACACTGAAGCTTTCTTT.